This TCR beta chain originates from a study of T-cell memory formation after mild COVID-19. Looking at the study overall: Largely, the TCR clusters proved donor specific.

The CDR3 totals 11 residues. V lost 1 base and J 2 bases, leaving 0 bases between the germline ends. Germline CDR1 is SGHKS and CDR2 is YYEKEE (reference sequence). The study, taken as a whole, reports: Later expanders leaned CD4+, whereas day 15 to 85 contracting clones were balanced CD4/CD8.

5'RACE, which relied on constant-segment primers, yielded TCR alpha and TCR beta cDNA libraries carrying sample barcodes and UMIs. TCRdb re-called the 5' RACE reads through MiXCR, storing one row per CDR3 protein. The sample yields a few hundred thousand distinct CDR3 sequences, 25% to 30% seen once. Many counts were recorded for this clonotype. Its antigen is not identified. The V and J genes are TRBV5-5 and TRBJ1-1; D ambiguous. This receptor was obtained from an adult woman who had mild COVID-19 (a few samples of this study predate the infection). Cell type and time point are not known. Sequencing input: PBMCs or a T cell subset sorted from them (not recorded which). CDR3 protein: CASSLNTEAFF. The CDR3 region has the DNA TGTGCCAGCAGCTTGAACACTGAAGCTTTCTTT.